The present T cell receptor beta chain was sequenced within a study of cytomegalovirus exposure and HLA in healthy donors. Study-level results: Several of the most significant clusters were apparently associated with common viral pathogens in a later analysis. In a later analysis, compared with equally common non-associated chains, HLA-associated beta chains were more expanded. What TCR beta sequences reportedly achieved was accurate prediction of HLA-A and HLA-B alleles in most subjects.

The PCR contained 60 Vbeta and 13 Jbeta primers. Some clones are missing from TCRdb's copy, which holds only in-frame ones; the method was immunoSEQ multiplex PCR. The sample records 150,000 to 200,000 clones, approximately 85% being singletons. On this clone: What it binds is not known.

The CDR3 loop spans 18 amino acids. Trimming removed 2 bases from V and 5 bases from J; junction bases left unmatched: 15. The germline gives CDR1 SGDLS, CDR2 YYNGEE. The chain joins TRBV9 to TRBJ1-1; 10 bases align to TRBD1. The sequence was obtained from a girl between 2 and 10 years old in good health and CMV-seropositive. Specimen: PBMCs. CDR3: CASSVSLAPGQGNTEAFF. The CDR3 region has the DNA TGTGCCAGCAGCGTTTCGTTGGCCCCGGGACAGGGGAATACTGAAGCTTTCTTT.